Shown below are 23 T cell receptor beta chains from a single sample sequenced in a study of blood T cell repertoires in COVID-19. This table comes from immunoSEQ multiplex PCR, and its TCRdb copy is limited to in-frame clones, with some not included. The sample lists about 200,000 clones, approximately 84% occurring once. The sequenced material came from peripheral blood. Source of these receptors: a woman of 80 years or more with COVID-19, enrolled during active disease.

This sequence joins TRBV3-1 (or the pseudogene TRBV3-2) and TRBJ2-5; TRBD1 matches 8 bases. The CDR3 loop spans 15 amino acids. Germline trimming cut 1 base from V and 7 bases from J; bases unmatched to any gene: 8. Per germline, CDR1 LGHDT and CDR2 YNNKEL (reference sequence). Here the CDR3 reads CASSQGPGQGLTQYF. CDR3 coding DNA: TGTGCCAGCAGCCAAGGCCCTGGACAGGGTCTGACCCAGTACTTC.

The rearrangement links TRBV24-1 to TRBJ1-2; the D gene is possibly TRBD1 (5 bases). The length of the CDR3 is 14 residues. Germline V lookup: CDR1 KGHDR, CDR2 SFDVKD. V gave up 4 bases and J gave up 4 bases, with 12 bases separating them. The CDR3 region has the DNA TGTGCCACCAGTGACCGCTTGGGGGGCTATGGCTACACCTTC. This codes for CATSDRLGGYGYTF.

This clone was detected a few times. This same CDR3 is encoded by further DNA sequences in the sample. The V gene is TRBV4-2, the J gene TRBJ1-1; 11 nucleotides agree with TRBD1. CDR3 length: 16 residues. J gave up 4 bases and V 0 bases, and 4 bases lay outside the gene matches. The germline gives CDR1 LGHNA, CDR2 YNFKEQ. The CDR3 reads CASSQDGTGGSTEAFF. In DNA form, the CDR3 reads TGTGCCAGCAGCCAAGACGGGACAGGGGGTAGCACTGAAGCTTTCTTT.

The V call is TRBV6-5, the J call TRBJ1-2; TRBD1 is a possible D gene (5 bases). The germline V gene encodes CDR1 MNHEY and CDR2 SVGAGI. The CDR3 has 15 residues. The V end was cut by 3 bases, the J end by 5 bases, with 16 bases between. The CDR3 region has the DNA TGTGCCAGCAGTTATATCGCCATAGACAGTTATGGCTACACCTTC. Translation: CASSYIAIDSYGYTF.

This sequence joins TRBV6-1 and TRBJ2-7; a weak D match, TRBD1 (6 bases). Per the germline V gene, CDR1 is MNHNS and CDR2 is SASEGT. Trimming pared 3 bases from V and 4 bases from J, leaving 10 bases between. The CDR3 is made up of 13 amino acids. CDR3 in DNA: TGTGCCAGCAGTGACCGGGACACTTACGAGCAGTACTTC. Protein sequence: CASSDRDTYEQYF.

The rearrangement uses TRBV9 and TRBJ2-3; the match to TRBD2 covers 11 bases. V gave up 4 bases and J gave up 5 bases; unmatched junction bases: 9. Looked up from germline, CDR1 is SGDLS and CDR2 is YYNGEE. The CDR3 has 16 amino acids. CDR3 bases: TGTGCCAGCAGCCCCATGGGTAGCGGGGGGGAAGATACGCAGTATTTT. It encodes CASSPMGSGGEDTQYF.

This rearrangement joins TRBV3-1 (or the pseudogene TRBV3-2) to TRBJ2-1; D is perhaps TRBD1 (7 bases). Trimming pared 1 base from V and 4 bases from J, leaving 11 bases between. The CDR3 runs 15 residues. In germline, CDR1 is LGHDT, CDR2 YNNKEL (reference sequence). The CDR3 is CASSQGGTVYNEQFF. The DNA for the CDR3 is TGTGCCAGCAGCCAAGGCGGGACAGTTTACAATGAGCAGTTCTTC.

J is TRBJ1-5 and V is TRBV6-6; 10 bases are a match to TRBD1. The CDR3 consists of 14 residues. The V and J ends lost 10 bases and 7 bases, in that order; junction bases with no gene match: 10. The germline V gene has CDR1 MNHNY and CDR2 SVGAGI (reference sequence). The CDR3: CATTDRDRGQPQHF. The CDR3 region has the DNA TGTGCCACCACCGACCGGGACAGGGGACAGCCCCAGCATTTT.

The chain links TRBV21-1 to TRBJ1-5. TRBV21-1 is a recognized pseudogene. The CDR3 covers 14 residues. The chain's CDR3 is CASPGGTSNQPQHF. In DNA, the CDR3 is TGTGCCAGCCCCGGAGGGACCAGCAATCAGCCCCAGCATTTT.

V is TRBV2 and J is TRBJ2-5; possibly TRBD2 for D (6 bases). Germline V lookup: CDR1 SNHLY, CDR2 FYNNEI. Trimming left V 10 bases short and J 5 bases short, with 8 bases between. This CDR3 has 10 residues. In DNA, the CDR3 is TGTGCCACCGGAGGGGAGACCCAGTACTTC. This encodes CATGGETQYF.

V is TRBV9 and J is TRBJ2-5; 8 bases align to TRBD2. Germline V gives CDR1 SGDLS, CDR2 YYNGEE. The CDR3 covers 14 residues. V dropped 0 bases and J dropped 7; count of bases not matched to a gene: 5. CDR3 DNA: TGTGCCAGCAGCGTAGAAGCGGGGGATGGGACCCAGTACTTC. This encodes CASSVEAGDGTQYF.

This chain links TRBV5-1 with TRBJ2-2, with TRBD2 as a possible D gene (5 bases). The V end was cut by 4 bases, the J end by 4 bases, with 14 bases between. In germline, CDR1 is SGHRS, CDR2 YFSETQ. The CDR3 is made up of 15 amino acids. The CDR3 here is CASSPTIVGTGELFF. The CDR3 DNA reads as TGCGCCAGCAGCCCGACTATCGTGGGCACCGGGGAGCTGTTTTTT.

The V gene is TRBV9, the J gene TRBJ2-1; the D is unclear. The CDR3 has 14 residues. CDR1 and CDR2 (germline): SGDLS, YYNGEE. Trimming removed 0 bases from V and 3 bases from J, with 7 bases in between. The CDR3 sequence is CASSVDVLYNEQFF. The CDR3 DNA reads as TGTGCCAGCAGCGTAGATGTACTCTACAATGAGCAGTTCTTC.

The CDR3 loop reads CASSDFGRGSGNTIYF. In DNA, the CDR3 is TGTGCCAGCAGTGATTTTGGACGGGGCTCTGGAAACACCATATATTTT. The rearrangement joins TRBV6-1 to TRBJ1-3; D is unclear. Deletions cut 3 bases from V and 0 bases from J, with 12 bases between. The CDR3 extends over 16 amino acids. Germline-derived CDR1 and CDR2 are MNHNS and SASEGT.

The genes are TRBV19 and TRBJ2-1; 10 nucleotides match TRBD1. The CDR3 sequence is 15 residues long. Per germline, CDR1 LNHDA and CDR2 SQIVND (reference sequence). V was pared by 5 bases and J by 3 bases, with 4 bases of the junction left unmatched. The CDR3 DNA is TGTGCCAGTAGTCGGGGACAGGGGAACTACAATGAGCAGTTCTTC. It translates to CASSRGQGNYNEQFF.

To note about this clone: At one boundary the junction diverges from the germline segment, which might be a read error. The V and J genes are TRBV5-6 and TRBJ2-7, with D tentatively TRBD1 (6 bases). Per germline, CDR1 SGHDT and CDR2 YYEEEE. The CDR3 covers 15 residues. CDR3 DNA: TGTGCCAGCTGCTTGGGGTGGGGGCGGACCTACGAGCAGTACTTC. As protein: CASCLGWGRTYEQYF.

This clone is a singleton in its sample. The chain combines TRBV25-1 with TRBJ2-1; 9 bases match TRBD2. The CDR3 spans 16 residues. V was clipped by 2 bases and J by 2 bases; unmatched bases: 4. Germline CDR1 is MGHDK and CDR2 is SYGVNS. The CDR3 protein is CASSEGSSGTYNEQFF. As DNA, the CDR3 is TGTGCCAGCAGTGAAGGATCTAGCGGGACCTACAATGAGCAGTTCTTC.

This clone was observed a few times. The J gene is TRBJ2-1, the V gene TRBV5-1; TRBD2 aligns across 7 bases. There are 15 residues in the CDR3. CDR1 and CDR2 (germline): SGHRS, YFSETQ. The trim removed 1 base at V and 7 bases at J, leaving 8 bases unmatched. In nucleotides, the CDR3 is TGCGCCAGCAGCTTGACCCGCGGGAGTGGAAATGAGCAGTTCTTC. Its translation is CASSLTRGSGNEQFF.

The chain links TRBV11-2 to TRBJ1-1; no clear D. Germline CDR1 SGHAT, CDR2 FQNNGV. V dropped 5 bases and J dropped 1 base, with 14 bases sitting between them. This CDR3 has 15 amino acids. The CDR3 sequence: CASSTPRQGNTEAFF. CDR3 coding DNA: TGTGCCAGCAGCACACCCCGACAAGGGAACACTGAAGCTTTCTTT.

For this clone: A far larger clone is one nucleotide away, so this likely arose from a read error. The sample carries other DNA sequences with the same CDR3. CDR3 residues: CASSPAYEQYF. CDR3 nucleotides: TGTGCCAGCAGCCCAGCCTACGAGCAGTACTTC. The genes are TRBV11-2 and TRBJ2-7; no clear D. CDR1 and CDR2 (germline): SGHAT, FQNNGV. V was pared by 5 bases and J by 2 bases, with 4 bases between. This CDR3 has 11 amino acids.

This clone has a single count. The J gene is TRBJ2-7, the V gene TRBV6-6, with TRBD2 identical over 8 bases. Germline V gene data show CDR1 as MNHNY and CDR2 as SVGAGI (reference sequence). The CDR3 loop spans 16 amino acids. Trimming took 5 bases from V and 5 from J; bases not matched to a gene: 14. CDR3 bases: TGTGCCAGCAGTACCCCCTCGGGGACTAGTCCCAACGAGCAGTACTTC. Residues: CASSTPSGTSPNEQYF.

J is TRBJ1-1 and V is TRBV29-1, with TRBD1 identical over 10 bases. With 0 bases clipped from V and 5 bases from J, the junction kept 6 bases outside the gene matches. The CDR3 has 15 amino acids. Germline assignment: CDR1 SQVTM and CDR2 ANQGSEA. In nucleotides, the CDR3 is TGCAGCGTTGAAGAGACCGGGACAGGGGTTACTGAAGCTTTCTTT. Translated, it gives CSVEETGTGVTEAFF.

The J gene is TRBJ1-1, the V gene TRBV3-1 (or the pseudogene TRBV3-2); TRBD1 agrees at 7 bases. The CDR3 contains 15 residues. J was trimmed by 2 bases and V by 1 base; bases with no gene match: 4. Per germline, CDR1 LGHDT and CDR2 YNNKEL (reference sequence). The DNA for the CDR3 is TGTGCCAGCAGCCAAGCAGGGGGGATCAACACTGAAGCTTTCTTT. Protein sequence: CASSQAGGINTEAFF.